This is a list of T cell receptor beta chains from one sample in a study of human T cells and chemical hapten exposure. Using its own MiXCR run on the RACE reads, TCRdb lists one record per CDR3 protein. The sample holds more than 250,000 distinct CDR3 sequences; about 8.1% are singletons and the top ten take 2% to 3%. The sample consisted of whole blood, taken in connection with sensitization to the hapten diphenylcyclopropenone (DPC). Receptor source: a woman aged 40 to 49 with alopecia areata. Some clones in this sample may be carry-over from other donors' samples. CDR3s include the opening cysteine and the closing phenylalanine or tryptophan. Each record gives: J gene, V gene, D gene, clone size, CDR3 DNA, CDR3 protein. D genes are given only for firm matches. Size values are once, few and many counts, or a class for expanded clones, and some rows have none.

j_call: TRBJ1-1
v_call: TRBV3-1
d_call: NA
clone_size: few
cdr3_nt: TGTGCCAGCAACGTAGGCCTGAACACTGAAGCTTTCTTT
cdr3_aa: CASNVGLNTEAFF

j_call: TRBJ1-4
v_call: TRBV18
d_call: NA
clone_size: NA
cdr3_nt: TGTGCCAGCTCACCACCGGGTCTGGGAGCAACTAATGAAAAACTGTTTTTT
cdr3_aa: CASSPPGLGATNEKLFF

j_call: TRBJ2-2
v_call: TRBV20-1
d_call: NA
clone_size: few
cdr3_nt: TGCAGTGCTAGCCCCCTGACCGGGGAGCTGTTTTTT
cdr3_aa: CSASPLTGELFF

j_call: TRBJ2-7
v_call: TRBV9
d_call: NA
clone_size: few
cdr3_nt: TGTGCCAGCAGCGTGGGTCTGGGAGAGAGGTCCGAGCAGTACTTC
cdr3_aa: CASSVGLGERSEQYF

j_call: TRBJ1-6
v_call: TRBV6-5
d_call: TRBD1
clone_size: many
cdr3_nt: TGTGCCAGCAGTTTGGGACAGGGGAATTCACCCCTCCACTTT
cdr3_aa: CASSLGQGNSPLHF

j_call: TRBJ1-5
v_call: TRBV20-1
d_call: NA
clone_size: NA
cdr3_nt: TGCAGTGCTAGAGACGGCACAGGGAGAGGCCCCCAGCATTTT
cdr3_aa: CSARDGTGRGPQHF

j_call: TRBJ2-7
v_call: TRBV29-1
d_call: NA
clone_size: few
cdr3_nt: TGCAGCGTTGGAGTTAGGGACTGGCCTTACGAGCAGTACTTC
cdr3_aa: CSVGVRDWPYEQYF

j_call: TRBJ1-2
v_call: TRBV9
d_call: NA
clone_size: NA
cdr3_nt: TGTGCCAGCAGCCTCCGAGGCCATTCCTACACCTTC
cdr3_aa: CASSLRGHSYTF

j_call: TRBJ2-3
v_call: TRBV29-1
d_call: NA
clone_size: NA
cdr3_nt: TGCAGCGTTGTGGGATCAGGGGCCACAGATACGCAGTATTTT
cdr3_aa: CSVVGSGATDTQYF

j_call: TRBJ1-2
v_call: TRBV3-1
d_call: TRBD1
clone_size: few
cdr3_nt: TGTGCCAGCAGCCACCTGAGGACAGGGGGCATTTATGGCTACACCTTC
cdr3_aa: CASSHLRTGGIYGYTF

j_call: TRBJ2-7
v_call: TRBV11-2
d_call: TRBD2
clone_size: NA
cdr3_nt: TGTGCCAGCACCCTACGGAGCGGGAGGGACGAGCAGTACTTC
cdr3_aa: CASTLRSGRDEQYF

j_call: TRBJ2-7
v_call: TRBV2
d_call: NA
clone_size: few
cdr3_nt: TGTGCCAGCAGTGAAATGTTCTACGAGCAGTACTTC
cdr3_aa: CASSEMFYEQYF

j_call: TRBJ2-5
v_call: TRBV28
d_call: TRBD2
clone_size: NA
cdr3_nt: TGTGCCAGCAGTGCCCCACTAGCGTTAGAGACCCAGTACTTC
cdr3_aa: CASSAPLALETQYF

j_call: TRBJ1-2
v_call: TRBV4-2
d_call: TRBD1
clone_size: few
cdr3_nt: TGTGCCAGCAGCCCGGGGACAGGGGGCTATGGCTATGGCTACACCTTC
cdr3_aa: CASSPGTGGYGYGYTF

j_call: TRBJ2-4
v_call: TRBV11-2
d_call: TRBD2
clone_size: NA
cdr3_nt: TGTGCCAGCCGCTCGGGGGGACTAGCGGCGCCCAAAAACATTCAGTACTTC
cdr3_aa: CASRSGGLAAPKNIQYF

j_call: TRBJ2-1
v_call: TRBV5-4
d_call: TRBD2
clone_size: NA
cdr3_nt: TGTGCCAGCAGCTTGGTTAGCGGGCAATCGAAGCAGTTCTTC
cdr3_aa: CASSLVSGQSKQFF

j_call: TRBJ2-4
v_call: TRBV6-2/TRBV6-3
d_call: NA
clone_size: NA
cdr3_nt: TGTGCCAGCAGTTATGGATTCGGACCTAGAGCCAAAAACATTCAGTACTTC
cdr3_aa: CASSYGFGPRAKNIQYF

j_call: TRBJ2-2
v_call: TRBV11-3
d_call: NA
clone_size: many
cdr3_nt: TGTGCCAGCAGCTTGGGTGGGGCGAACACCGGGGAGCTGTTTTTT
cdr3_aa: CASSLGGANTGELFF

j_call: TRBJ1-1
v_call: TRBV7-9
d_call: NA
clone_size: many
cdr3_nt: TGTGCCAGCAGCTTACATTGGACTGAAGCTTTCTTT
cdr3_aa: CASSLHWTEAFF

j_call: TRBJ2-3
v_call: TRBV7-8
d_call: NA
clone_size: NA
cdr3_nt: TGTGCCAGCAGCTTAGCGGAGACCACAGATACGCAGTATTTT
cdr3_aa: CASSLAETTDTQYF

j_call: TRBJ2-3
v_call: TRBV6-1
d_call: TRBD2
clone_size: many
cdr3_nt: TGTGCCAGCAGTGACGTAGCGGGATCTACGCAGTATTTT
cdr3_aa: CASSDVAGSTQYF

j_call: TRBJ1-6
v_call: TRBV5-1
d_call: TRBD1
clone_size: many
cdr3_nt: TGCGCCAGCAGCTTGGAAGGACAGGGTGGCTCACCCCTCCACTTT
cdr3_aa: CASSLEGQGGSPLHF

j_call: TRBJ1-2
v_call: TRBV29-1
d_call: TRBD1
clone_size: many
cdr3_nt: TGCAGCGTTGTGACAGGGGAGCCTGGCTACACCTTC
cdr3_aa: CSVVTGEPGYTF

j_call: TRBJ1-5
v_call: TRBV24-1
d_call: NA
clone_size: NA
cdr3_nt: TGTGCCACCGGTGGCGGGGATCAGCCCCAGCATTTT
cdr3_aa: CATGGGDQPQHF

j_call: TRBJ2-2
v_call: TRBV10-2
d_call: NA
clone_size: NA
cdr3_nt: TGCGCCAGCAGCGACGGGGAGCTGTTTTTT
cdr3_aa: CASSDGELFF

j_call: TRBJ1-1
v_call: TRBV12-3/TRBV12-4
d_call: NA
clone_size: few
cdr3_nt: TGTGCCAGCAGTTTTAATTGGGGTTGGGACACTGAAGCTTTCTTT
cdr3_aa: CASSFNWGWDTEAFF

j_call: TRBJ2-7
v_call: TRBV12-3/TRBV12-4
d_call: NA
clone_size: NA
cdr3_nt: TGTGCCAGCAAGGCCCAGCAGGTCCCGGCGGAGCAGTACTTC
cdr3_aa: CASKAQQVPAEQYF

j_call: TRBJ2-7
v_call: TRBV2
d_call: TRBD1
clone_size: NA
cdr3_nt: TGTGCCAGCAGTCGACAGGGAATCTCCTACAAGCAGTACTTC
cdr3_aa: CASSRQGISYKQYF

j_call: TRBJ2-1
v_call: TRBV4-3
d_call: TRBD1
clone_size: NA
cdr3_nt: TGCGCCAGCAGCCGAGGACAGGGGACCTTCAATGAGCAGTTCTTC
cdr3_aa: CASSRGQGTFNEQFF

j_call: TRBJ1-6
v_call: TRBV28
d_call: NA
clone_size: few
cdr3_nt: TGTGCCAGCACCTCGCAGGGGAGGGATTCACCCCTCCACTTT
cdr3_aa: CASTSQGRDSPLHF

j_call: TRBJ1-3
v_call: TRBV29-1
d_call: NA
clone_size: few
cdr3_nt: TGCAGCGCCGTGATTACGGGGGGCGAAGGAAACACCATATATTTT
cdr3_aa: CSAVITGGEGNTIYF

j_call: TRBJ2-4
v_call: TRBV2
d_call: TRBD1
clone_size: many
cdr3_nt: TGTGCCAGCAGCCGGGACAGGAAAAACATTCAGTACTTC
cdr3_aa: CASSRDRKNIQYF

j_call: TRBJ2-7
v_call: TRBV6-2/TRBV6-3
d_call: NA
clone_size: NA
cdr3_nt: TGTGCCAGCAGTTACTCGTCGGTAAGGAACGAGCAGTACTTC
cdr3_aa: CASSYSSVRNEQYF

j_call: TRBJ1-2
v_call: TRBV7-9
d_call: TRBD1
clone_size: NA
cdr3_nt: TGTGCCAGCAGCTCTCGACAGGGCGAGGCTAACTATGGCTACACCTTC
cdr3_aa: CASSSRQGEANYGYTF

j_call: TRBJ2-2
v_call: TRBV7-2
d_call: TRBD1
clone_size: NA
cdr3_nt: TGTGCCAGCAGCCGGACAGGGTTGTACGGGGAGCTGTTTTTT
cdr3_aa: CASSRTGLYGELFF

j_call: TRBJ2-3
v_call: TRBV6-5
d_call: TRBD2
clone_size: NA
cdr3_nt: TGTGCCAGCAGACCGACTAGCGGGAGAGGGACAGATACGCAGTATTTT
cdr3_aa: CASRPTSGRGTDTQYF

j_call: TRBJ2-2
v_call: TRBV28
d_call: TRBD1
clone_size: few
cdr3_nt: TGTGCCAGTATGCCATTATTCGGGACAGGGGGCCCGGGCACCGGGGAGCTGTTTTTT
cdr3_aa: CASMPLFGTGGPGTGELFF

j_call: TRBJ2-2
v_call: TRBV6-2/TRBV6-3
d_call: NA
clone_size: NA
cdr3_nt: TGTGCCGGACTCAGGGGACCCGGCACCGGGGAGCTGTTTTTT
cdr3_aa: CAGLRGPGTGELFF

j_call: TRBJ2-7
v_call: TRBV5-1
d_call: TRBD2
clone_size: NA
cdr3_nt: TGCGCCAGCAAAACGGGTCGGGAGGAATACGAGCAGTACTTC
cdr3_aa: CASKTGREEYEQYF

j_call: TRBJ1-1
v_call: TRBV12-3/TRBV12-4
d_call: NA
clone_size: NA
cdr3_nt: TGTGCCAGCAGTCCAGTACCGGGACGGTACACTGAAGCTTTCTTT
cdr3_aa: CASSPVPGRYTEAFF

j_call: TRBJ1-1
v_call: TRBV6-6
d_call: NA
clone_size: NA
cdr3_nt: TGTGCCAGCACCTTAGGATGGAACACTGAAGCTTTCTTT
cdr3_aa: CASTLGWNTEAFF

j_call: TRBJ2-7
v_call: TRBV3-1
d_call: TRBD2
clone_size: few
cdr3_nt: TGTGCCAGCAGCCAACTCCCGGGGGGGAGCGCCTACGAGCAGTACTTC
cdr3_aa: CASSQLPGGSAYEQYF

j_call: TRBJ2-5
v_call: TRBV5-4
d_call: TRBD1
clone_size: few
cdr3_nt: TGTGCCAGCAGCTCAACCCAGGGGGTGGAGACCCAGTACTTC
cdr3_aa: CASSSTQGVETQYF

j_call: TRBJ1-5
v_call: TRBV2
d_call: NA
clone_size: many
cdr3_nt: TGTGCCAGCACAGTTTATAGCAATCAGCCCCAGCATTTT
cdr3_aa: CASTVYSNQPQHF

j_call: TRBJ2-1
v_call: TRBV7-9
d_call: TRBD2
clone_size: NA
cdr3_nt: TGTGCCAGCAGCTTAGGCCCTGCTAGCGGGAGAGTTGAGCAGTTCTTC
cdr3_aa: CASSLGPASGRVEQFF

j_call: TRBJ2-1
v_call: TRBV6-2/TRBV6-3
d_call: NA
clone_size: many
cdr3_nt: TGTGCCAGCAGTCCACTTAACAATGAGCAGTTCTTC
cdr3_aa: CASSPLNNEQFF

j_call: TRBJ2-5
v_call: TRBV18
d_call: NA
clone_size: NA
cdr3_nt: TGTGCCAGCTCCCCGACGCGTTCGGAGACCCAGTACTTC
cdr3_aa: CASSPTRSETQYF

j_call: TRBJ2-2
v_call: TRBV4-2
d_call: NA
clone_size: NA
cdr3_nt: TGTGCCAGCAGCCAAGCTCCCCACAGGGAGGCGGCCGGGGAGCTGTTTTTT
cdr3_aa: CASSQAPHREAAGELFF

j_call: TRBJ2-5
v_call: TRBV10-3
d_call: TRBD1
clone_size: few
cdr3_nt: TGTGCCATCAGTGAGTCGACAGGGGTCCAAGAGACCCAGTACTTC
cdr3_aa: CAISESTGVQETQYF

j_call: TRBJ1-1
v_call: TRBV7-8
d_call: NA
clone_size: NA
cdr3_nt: TGTGCCAGCAGCTTAGGGACAGCTCCCATGAACACTGAAGCTTTCTTT
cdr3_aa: CASSLGTAPMNTEAFF

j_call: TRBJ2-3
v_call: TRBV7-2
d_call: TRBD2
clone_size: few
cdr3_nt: TGTGCCAGCAGCTTAGCGGGAGGGCAAATAGATACGCAGTATTTT
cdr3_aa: CASSLAGGQIDTQYF